This is a list of T cell receptor beta chains from one sample in a study of T-cell memory formation after mild COVID-19. TCRdb re-called the 5' RACE reads with MiXCR, one entry per CDR3 protein. The sample yields 400,000 to 550,000 distinct CDR3 sequences, roughly 25% seen once. Sample: PBMCs or a T cell subset sorted from them (not recorded which). The receptors here all came from an adult woman who had mild COVID-19 (a few samples of this study predate the infection). Cell type and time point are not known. CDR3s include the opening cysteine and the closing phenylalanine or tryptophan. The order of the fields is D gene, clone size, J gene, V gene, CDR3 DNA, CDR3 protein. D genes are given only for firm matches. Size is stated for part of the rows, as once, few or many counts, or as a class when the clone is expanded.

d_gene: TRBD1; abundance: -; j_gene: TRBJ1-2; v_gene: TRBV4-2; CDR3nt: TGTGCCAGCAGCCAAGTCCGGGACAGTGGGGGCTACACCTTC; CDR3aa: CASSQVRDSGGYTF
d_gene: -; abundance: -; j_gene: TRBJ1-5; v_gene: TRBV20-1; CDR3nt: TGCAGTGCTACCCGGGATGGGGGGCAGCCCCAGCATTTT; CDR3aa: CSATRDGGQPQHF
d_gene: TRBD1; abundance: few; j_gene: TRBJ2-7; v_gene: TRBV7-9; CDR3nt: TGTGCCAGCAGCTTAGCGTTCGTTACAGGGGGCTACGAGCAGTACTTC; CDR3aa: CASSLAFVTGGYEQYF
d_gene: -; abundance: -; j_gene: TRBJ1-5; v_gene: TRBV2; CDR3nt: TGTGCCAGCAGTGAATGGGGGCTGGGTAGCAATCAGCCCCAGCATTTT; CDR3aa: CASSEWGLGSNQPQHF
d_gene: TRBD2; abundance: once; j_gene: TRBJ2-7; v_gene: TRBV3-1; CDR3nt: TGTGCCAGCAGCCAAGATCTAGGGGACTACAACGAGCAGTACTTC; CDR3aa: CASSQDLGDYNEQYF
d_gene: -; abundance: few; j_gene: TRBJ2-7; v_gene: TRBV5-1; CDR3nt: TGCGCCAGCAGGGGGGACGGAACCTACGAGCAGTACTTC; CDR3aa: CASRGDGTYEQYF
d_gene: TRBD2; abundance: -; j_gene: TRBJ2-5; v_gene: TRBV9; CDR3nt: TGTGCCAGCAGTGACCGCGGGGGGCAAGTGCAAGAGACCCAGTACTTC; CDR3aa: CASSDRGGQVQETQYF
d_gene: TRBD1; abundance: -; j_gene: TRBJ2-7; v_gene: TRBV25-1; CDR3nt: TGTGCCAGCGCCGGGACAGGGACCTACGAGCAGTACTTC; CDR3aa: CASAGTGTYEQYF
d_gene: -; abundance: -; j_gene: TRBJ1-6; v_gene: TRBV19; CDR3nt: TGTGCCAGTAGTATGTTGATGGCAGCAAGTTCACCCCTCCACTTT; CDR3aa: CASSMLMAASSPLHF
d_gene: TRBD1; abundance: few; j_gene: TRBJ2-5; v_gene: TRBV15; CDR3nt: TGTGCCACCAGCAGAGGCGCACAGGGGGCTGGAGAGACCCAGTACTTC; CDR3aa: CATSRGAQGAGETQYF
d_gene: -; abundance: -; j_gene: TRBJ2-5; v_gene: TRBV11-2; CDR3nt: TGTGCCAGCAAATCTATTAAGGGGGTCCGGGAGACCCAGTACTTC; CDR3aa: CASKSIKGVRETQYF
d_gene: -; abundance: -; j_gene: TRBJ2-7; v_gene: TRBV3-1; CDR3nt: TGTGCCAGCAGCCAAGGGCCACTGAGCTCCTACGAGCAGTACTTC; CDR3aa: CASSQGPLSSYEQYF
d_gene: -; abundance: few; j_gene: TRBJ1-2; v_gene: TRBV20-1; CDR3nt: TGCAGTGCTAAAGGGGGACATTCGAACTATGGCTACACCTTC; CDR3aa: CSAKGGHSNYGYTF
d_gene: TRBD2; abundance: few; j_gene: TRBJ2-1; v_gene: TRBV29-1; CDR3nt: TGCAGCGTAGTCGGACTAGCGGGAGTCAATGAGCAGTTCTTC; CDR3aa: CSVVGLAGVNEQFF
d_gene: -; abundance: few; j_gene: TRBJ2-5; v_gene: TRBV2; CDR3nt: TGTGCCAGCAGTGAAGCGCTGGGGACCGAAGAGACCCAGTACTTC; CDR3aa: CASSEALGTEETQYF
d_gene: -; abundance: many; j_gene: TRBJ2-1; v_gene: TRBV5-1; CDR3nt: TGCGCCAGCAGCTTGGCCGGGCAGCCTTACAATGAGCAGTTCTTC; CDR3aa: CASSLAGQPYNEQFF
d_gene: -; abundance: -; j_gene: TRBJ2-3; v_gene: TRBV14; CDR3nt: TGTGCCAGCAGCGCCCGGCATCAGGCATTTAGCACAGATACGCAGTATTTT; CDR3aa: CASSARHQAFSTDTQYF
d_gene: -; abundance: few; j_gene: TRBJ2-5; v_gene: TRBV7-2; CDR3nt: TGTGCCAGCACCTCGGGGGAGACCCAGTACTTC; CDR3aa: CASTSGETQYF
d_gene: -; abundance: few; j_gene: TRBJ1-3; v_gene: TRBV9; CDR3nt: TGTGCCAGCAGCGTAGATTACGGGTACTCTGGAAACACCATATATTTT; CDR3aa: CASSVDYGYSGNTIYF
d_gene: -; abundance: -; j_gene: TRBJ2-1; v_gene: TRBV2; CDR3nt: TGTGCCAGCAGTGAGTGGGGGGCCGAGAACAATGAGCAGTTCTTC; CDR3aa: CASSEWGAENNEQFF
d_gene: TRBD1; abundance: -; j_gene: TRBJ1-2; v_gene: TRBV6-5; CDR3nt: TGTGCCAGCAGCCGGACAGGGGACGGCTACACCTTC; CDR3aa: CASSRTGDGYTF
d_gene: TRBD2; abundance: -; j_gene: TRBJ2-3; v_gene: TRBV6-2/TRBV6-3; CDR3nt: TGTGCCAGCAGCCCCGGGACTAGCCGAGCAGATACGCAGTATTTT; CDR3aa: CASSPGTSRADTQYF
d_gene: -; abundance: few; j_gene: TRBJ2-2; v_gene: TRBV5-1; CDR3nt: TGCGCCAGCAGTGTAGCGGCCACCGGGGAGCTGTTTTTT; CDR3aa: CASSVAATGELFF
d_gene: -; abundance: -; j_gene: TRBJ1-5; v_gene: TRBV29-1; CDR3nt: TGCAGCGTAACGGGCGATAGCAATCAGCCCCAGCATTTT; CDR3aa: CSVTGDSNQPQHF
d_gene: -; abundance: -; j_gene: TRBJ2-3; v_gene: TRBV6-5; CDR3nt: TGTGCCAGCAGTGGGGGCCCGGGGGATACGCAGTATTTT; CDR3aa: CASSGGPGDTQYF
d_gene: -; abundance: -; j_gene: TRBJ2-7; v_gene: TRBV4-2; CDR3nt: TGTGCCAGCAGCCAAGAAACGGGTCGTACCACCTACGAGCAGTACTTC; CDR3aa: CASSQETGRTTYEQYF
d_gene: -; abundance: -; j_gene: TRBJ2-1; v_gene: TRBV12-3/TRBV12-4; CDR3nt: TGTGCCAGCAAGCGACTAGAGCATGAGCAGTTCTTC; CDR3aa: CASKRLEHEQFF
d_gene: -; abundance: -; j_gene: TRBJ2-1; v_gene: TRBV6-2/TRBV6-3; CDR3nt: TGTGCCAGCAGTTTTATCTACAATGAGCAGTTCTTC; CDR3aa: CASSFIYNEQFF
d_gene: -; abundance: -; j_gene: TRBJ2-2; v_gene: TRBV25-1; CDR3nt: TGTGCCAGCAGTGAGGGCAGAGGTATCGCCGGGGAGCTGTTTTTT; CDR3aa: CASSEGRGIAGELFF
d_gene: -; abundance: -; j_gene: TRBJ1-5; v_gene: TRBV5-1; CDR3nt: TGCGCCAGCAGCTCTGACACCAATCAGCCCCAGCATTTT; CDR3aa: CASSSDTNQPQHF
d_gene: TRBD2; abundance: few; j_gene: TRBJ2-1; v_gene: TRBV12-3/TRBV12-4; CDR3nt: TGTGCCAGCAGTTTAGCGGGACTAGCGGGGGGGTACGGAAATGAGCAGTTCTTC; CDR3aa: CASSLAGLAGGYGNEQFF
d_gene: -; abundance: -; j_gene: TRBJ2-7; v_gene: TRBV5-1; CDR3nt: TGCGCCAGCAGCTTGGAGGGGCGGGGCAGCTCCTACGAGCAGTACTTC; CDR3aa: CASSLEGRGSSYEQYF
d_gene: TRBD1; abundance: -; j_gene: TRBJ1-1; v_gene: TRBV18; CDR3nt: TGTGCCAGCTCACCCACAGGGGCGAACACTGAAGCTTTCTTT; CDR3aa: CASSPTGANTEAFF
d_gene: -; abundance: few; j_gene: TRBJ2-3; v_gene: TRBV2; CDR3nt: TGTGCCAGCAGGAGACTGGACGATACGCAGTATTTT; CDR3aa: CASRRLDDTQYF
d_gene: TRBD1; abundance: -; j_gene: TRBJ2-7; v_gene: TRBV6-1; CDR3nt: TGTGCCAGCAGTGATGGGACAGGGGGCTCGGACGAGCAGTACTTC; CDR3aa: CASSDGTGGSDEQYF
d_gene: TRBD2; abundance: few; j_gene: TRBJ2-7; v_gene: TRBV10-2; CDR3nt: TGCGCCAGCAGTGACCCTAGCGGGGGCTCCTACGAGCAGTACTTC; CDR3aa: CASSDPSGGSYEQYF
d_gene: TRBD2; abundance: -; j_gene: TRBJ2-1; v_gene: TRBV29-1; CDR3nt: TGCAGCGCCCGACTGGGGGCAGCGGGAGTTGAAGGGTTCTTC; CDR3aa: CSARLGAAGVEGFF
d_gene: -; abundance: -; j_gene: TRBJ1-5; v_gene: TRBV7-6; CDR3nt: TGTGCCAGCAGCCCAGGGTTGTACGGTCAGCCCCAGCATTTT; CDR3aa: CASSPGLYGQPQHF
d_gene: -; abundance: many; j_gene: TRBJ2-3; v_gene: TRBV12-3/TRBV12-4; CDR3nt: TGTGCCAGCAGTTTTAGAGATACGCAGTATTTT; CDR3aa: CASSFRDTQYF
d_gene: TRBD1; abundance: -; j_gene: TRBJ2-7; v_gene: TRBV5-1; CDR3nt: TGCGCCAGCAGCCACATGGACAGGGGTTTAGGGTACGAGCAGTACTTC; CDR3aa: CASSHMDRGLGYEQYF
d_gene: -; abundance: -; j_gene: TRBJ2-5; v_gene: TRBV18; CDR3nt: TGTGCCAGTACGAAGGCGGGGCTCCAAGAGACCCAGTACTTC; CDR3aa: CASTKAGLQETQYF
d_gene: TRBD1; abundance: few; j_gene: TRBJ2-1; v_gene: TRBV24-1; CDR3nt: TGTGCCACCAGTGATGTATCGGGACAGTCAAACAATGAGCAGTTCTTC; CDR3aa: CATSDVSGQSNNEQFF
d_gene: -; abundance: many; j_gene: TRBJ2-1; v_gene: TRBV6-6; CDR3nt: TGTGCCAGCAGTTACGAGTGGGCTCAGCAGTTCTTC; CDR3aa: CASSYEWAQQFF
d_gene: -; abundance: many; j_gene: TRBJ2-5; v_gene: TRBV5-1; CDR3nt: TGCGCCAGCAGCTTATACGGGGCTAGGGAGACCCAGTACTTC; CDR3aa: CASSLYGARETQYF
d_gene: TRBD1; abundance: many; j_gene: TRBJ1-2; v_gene: TRBV27; CDR3nt: TGTGCCAGCAGCTTTGGACAGGGGGACTATGGCTACACCTTC; CDR3aa: CASSFGQGDYGYTF
d_gene: -; abundance: few; j_gene: TRBJ1-5; v_gene: TRBV12-3/TRBV12-4; CDR3nt: TGTGCCAGCAGTTTAATGATTAGGGGCGGAGTGAGCAATCAGCCCCAGCATTTT; CDR3aa: CASSLMIRGGVSNQPQHF
d_gene: -; abundance: few; j_gene: TRBJ2-2; v_gene: TRBV11-2; CDR3nt: TGTGCCAGCAGCTTTCCCCGGAGGAGGAAAAACACCGGGGAGCTGTTTTTT; CDR3aa: CASSFPRRRKNTGELFF
d_gene: -; abundance: few; j_gene: TRBJ1-1; v_gene: TRBV15; CDR3nt: TGTGCCACCAGCAGAGATCGGACCTTGAACACTGAAGCTTTCTTT; CDR3aa: CATSRDRTLNTEAFF
d_gene: -; abundance: -; j_gene: TRBJ2-1; v_gene: TRBV12-3/TRBV12-4; CDR3nt: TGTGCCAGCAATCATGAGGGGGGGAGATACAATGAGCAGTTCTTC; CDR3aa: CASNHEGGRYNEQFF
d_gene: -; abundance: few; j_gene: TRBJ2-7; v_gene: TRBV30; CDR3nt: TGTGCCTGGAGTGGAGTGGCTGCGGGGGAGCAGTACTTC; CDR3aa: CAWSGVAAGEQYF
d_gene: -; abundance: few; j_gene: TRBJ2-1; v_gene: TRBV10-3; CDR3nt: TGTGCCATCAGTGAGACGCAGGGGACGAGCGAGCAGTTCTTC; CDR3aa: CAISETQGTSEQFF
d_gene: -; abundance: -; j_gene: TRBJ2-1; v_gene: TRBV14; CDR3nt: TGTGCCAGCAGCCAAACGTGGACAGCGACCCTTGGGAGCCAGTTCTTC; CDR3aa: CASSQTWTATLGSQFF
d_gene: -; abundance: -; j_gene: TRBJ1-1; v_gene: TRBV4-1; CDR3nt: TGCGCCAGCAGCCAAGATCGTGGGACCCTTATCGGTGCTTTCTTT; CDR3aa: CASSQDRGTLIGAFF
d_gene: -; abundance: few; j_gene: TRBJ2-3; v_gene: TRBV29-1; CDR3nt: TGCAGCGTTGATGGGGGTAATACGCAGTATTTT; CDR3aa: CSVDGGNTQYF
d_gene: -; abundance: -; j_gene: TRBJ2-6; v_gene: TRBV9; CDR3nt: TGTGCCAGCAGCGTGCAGGGTTCGTCTGGGGCCAACGTCCTGACTTTC; CDR3aa: CASSVQGSSGANVLTF
d_gene: -; abundance: -; j_gene: TRBJ2-7; v_gene: TRBV11-3; CDR3nt: TGTGCCAGCAGCTCTCTGGGGAACTACGGGGTTTTGAAAAACGAGCAGTACTTC; CDR3aa: CASSSLGNYGVLKNEQYF
d_gene: -; abundance: few; j_gene: TRBJ2-5; v_gene: TRBV5-5; CDR3nt: TGTGCCAGCAGCTTGTTGTTTCGCGGAGCCCCAGAGACCCAGTACTTC; CDR3aa: CASSLLFRGAPETQYF